The next 7 T cell receptor beta chains were all read from a single sample in a study of monozygotic twins with inflammatory bowel disease. TCRdb reprocessed the 5' RACE reads and keeps a single row for each CDR3 protein, giving no DNA. This sample lists over 110,000 distinct CDR3 sequences; its ten largest clones have 2% to 3%. The specimen sequenced was blood. The receptor source for this set is a human donor with ulcerative colitis or Crohn's disease, or a healthy co-twin of an affected twin (not recorded which).

The gene calls are TRBV12-3 or TRBV12-4 and TRBJ2-3. The CDR3 is made up of 12 amino acids. The chain's CDR3 is CASSPITDTQYF.

The genes are TRBV15 and TRBJ1-1. Germline V gene lookup returns CDR1 LNHNV and CDR2 YYDKDF (reference sequence). The CDR3 runs 13 residues. The CDR3 spells CATSRGIATEAFF.

J is TRBJ2-4 and V is TRBV18; TCRdb picks TRBD1, but there is no DNA to check that call. Germline V lookup: CDR1 KGHSH, CDR2 LQKENI. The CDR3 runs 15 residues. The CDR3 protein is CASSPGQGTKNIQYF.

V usage is TRBV6-1 and J usage is TRBJ2-7; without DNA, the TCRdb call of TRBD2 cannot be checked. CDR3 length: 14 amino acids. Germline V gives CDR1 MNHNS, CDR2 SASEGT. The CDR3 protein is CASTAFRAPYEQYF.

The chain links TRBV5-1 to TRBJ2-3; as DNA is missing, the TRBD2 call by TCRdb cannot be tested. The germline CDR1 and CDR2 sequences are SGHRS and YFSETQ. The CDR3 extends over 15 amino acids. The CDR3 spells CASDLSGASTDTQYF.

The chain carries TRBV12-3 or TRBV12-4 and TRBJ2-1; TCRdb calls TRBD2, which cannot be checked without DNA. The CDR3 extends over 14 amino acids. The CDR3 loop is CASKKGPHYNEQFF.

The V and J genes are TRBV5-1 and TRBJ2-5; TCRdb returns TRBD1, unconfirmable since there is no DNA. The CDR3 is 14 amino acids. Germline V gene data show CDR1 as SGHRS and CDR2 as YFSETQ. This CDR3 reads CASSGVTGVETQYF.